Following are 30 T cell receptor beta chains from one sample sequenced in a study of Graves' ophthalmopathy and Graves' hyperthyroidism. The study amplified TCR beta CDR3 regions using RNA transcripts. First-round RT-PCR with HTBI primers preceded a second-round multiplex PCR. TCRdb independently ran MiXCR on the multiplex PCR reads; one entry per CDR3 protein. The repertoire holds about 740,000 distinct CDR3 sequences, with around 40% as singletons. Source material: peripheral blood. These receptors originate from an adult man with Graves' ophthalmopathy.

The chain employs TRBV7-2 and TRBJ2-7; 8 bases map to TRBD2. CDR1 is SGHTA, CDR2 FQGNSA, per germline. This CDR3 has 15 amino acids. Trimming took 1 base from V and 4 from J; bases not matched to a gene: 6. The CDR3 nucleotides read TGTGCCAGCAGCTTAGAATCGGTAGCGGGATACGAGCAGTACTTC. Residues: CASSLESVAGYEQYF.

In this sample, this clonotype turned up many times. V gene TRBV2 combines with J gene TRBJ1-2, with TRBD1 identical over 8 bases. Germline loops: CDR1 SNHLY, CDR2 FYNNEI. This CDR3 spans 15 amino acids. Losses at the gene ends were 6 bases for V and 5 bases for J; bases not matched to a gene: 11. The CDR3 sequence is CASRTGQGFQYGYTF. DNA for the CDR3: TGTGCCAGCAGGACCGGACAGGGCTTTCAATATGGCTACACCTTC.

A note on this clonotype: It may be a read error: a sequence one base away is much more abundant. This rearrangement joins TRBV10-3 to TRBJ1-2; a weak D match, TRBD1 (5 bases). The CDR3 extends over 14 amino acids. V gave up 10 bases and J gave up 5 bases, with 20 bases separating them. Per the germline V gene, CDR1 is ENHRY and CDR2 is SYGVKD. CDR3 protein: CASTSSAGRYGYTF. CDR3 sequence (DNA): TGTGCCAGCACCTCTTCGGCAGGGAGATATGGCTACACCTTC.

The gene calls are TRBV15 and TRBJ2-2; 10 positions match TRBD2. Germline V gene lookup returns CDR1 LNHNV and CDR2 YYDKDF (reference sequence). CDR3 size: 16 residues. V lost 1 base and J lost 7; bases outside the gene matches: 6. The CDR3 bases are TGTGCCACCAGCAGAGCGGCTAGCGGGAGAGGCGGGGAGCTGTTTTTT. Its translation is CATSRAASGRGGELFF.

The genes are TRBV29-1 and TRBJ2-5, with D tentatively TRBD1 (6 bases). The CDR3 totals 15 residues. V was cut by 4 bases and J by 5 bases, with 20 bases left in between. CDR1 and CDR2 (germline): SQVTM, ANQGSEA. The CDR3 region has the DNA TGCAGCGTTGGAGGGCCAGGGGCCGTGGGGGAGACCCAGTACTTC. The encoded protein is CSVGGPGAVGETQYF.

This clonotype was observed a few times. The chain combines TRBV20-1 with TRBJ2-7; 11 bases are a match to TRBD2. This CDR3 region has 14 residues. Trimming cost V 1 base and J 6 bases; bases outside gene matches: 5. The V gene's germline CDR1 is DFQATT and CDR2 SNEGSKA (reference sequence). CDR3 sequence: CSARVLAGVGEQYF. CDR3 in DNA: TGCAGTGCTAGAGTACTAGCGGGGGTGGGCGAGCAGTACTTC.

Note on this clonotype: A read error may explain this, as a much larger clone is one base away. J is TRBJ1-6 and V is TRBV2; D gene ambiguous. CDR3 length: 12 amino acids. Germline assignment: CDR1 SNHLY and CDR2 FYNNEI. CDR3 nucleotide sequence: TGTGCCAGCAAATTGGGGAATTCACCCCCCCACTTT. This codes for CASKLGNSPPHF.

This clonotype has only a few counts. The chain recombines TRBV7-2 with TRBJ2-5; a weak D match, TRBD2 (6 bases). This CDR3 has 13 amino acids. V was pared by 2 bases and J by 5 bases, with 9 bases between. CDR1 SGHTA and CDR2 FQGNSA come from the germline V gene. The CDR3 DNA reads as TGTGCCAGCAGCTTACCCGGGAGTGAGACCCAGTACTTC. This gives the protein CASSLPGSETQYF.

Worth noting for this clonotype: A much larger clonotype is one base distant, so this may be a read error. The CDR3 here is CASSFRRSNTEAFF. CDR3 sequence (DNA): TGCGCCAGCAGCTTTCGGAGGTCGAACACTGAAGCTTTCTTT. This sequence joins TRBV5-1 and TRBJ1-1; no clear D gene. Germline CDR1 SGHRS, CDR2 YFSETQ. CDR3 length equals 14 residues. Trimming took 2 bases from V and 1 from J, leaving 9 bases between them.

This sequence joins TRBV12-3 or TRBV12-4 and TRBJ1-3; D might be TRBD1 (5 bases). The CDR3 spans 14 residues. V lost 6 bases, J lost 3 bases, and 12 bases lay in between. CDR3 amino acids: CASSSSGGGNTIYF. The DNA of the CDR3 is TGTGCCAGCAGCTCGTCGGGGGGTGGAAACACCATATATTTT.

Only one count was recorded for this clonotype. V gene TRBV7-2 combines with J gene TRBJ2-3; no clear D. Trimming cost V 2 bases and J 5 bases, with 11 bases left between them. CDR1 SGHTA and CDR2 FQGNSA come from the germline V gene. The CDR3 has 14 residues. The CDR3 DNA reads TGTGCCAGCAGCTTAATGGGCCTAGGAGATACGCAGTATTTT. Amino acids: CASSLMGLGDTQYF.

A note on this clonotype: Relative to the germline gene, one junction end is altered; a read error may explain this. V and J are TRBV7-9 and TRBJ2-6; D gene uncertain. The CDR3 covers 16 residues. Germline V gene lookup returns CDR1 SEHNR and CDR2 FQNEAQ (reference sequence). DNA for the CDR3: TGCGCCAGCAGCCCACGACCGGCAACGGGGGCCAACGTCCTGACTTTC. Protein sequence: CASSPRPATGANVLTF.

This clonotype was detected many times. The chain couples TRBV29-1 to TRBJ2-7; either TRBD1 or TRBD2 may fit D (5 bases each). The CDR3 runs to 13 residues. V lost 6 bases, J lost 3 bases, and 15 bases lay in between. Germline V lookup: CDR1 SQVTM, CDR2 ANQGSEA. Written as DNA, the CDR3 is TGCAGCGTCCTCGGGACGGAAGTCTACGAGCAGTACTTC. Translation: CSVLGTEVYEQYF.

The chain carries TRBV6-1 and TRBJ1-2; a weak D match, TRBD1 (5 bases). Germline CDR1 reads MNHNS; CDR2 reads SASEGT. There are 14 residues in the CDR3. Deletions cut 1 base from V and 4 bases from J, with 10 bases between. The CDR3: CASSEGGYSYGYTF. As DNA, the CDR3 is TGTGCCAGCAGTGAAGGGGGGTACAGCTATGGCTACACCTTC.

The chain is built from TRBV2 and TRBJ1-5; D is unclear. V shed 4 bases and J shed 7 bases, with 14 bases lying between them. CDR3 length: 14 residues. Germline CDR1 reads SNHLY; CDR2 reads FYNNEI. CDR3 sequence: CASSGTNQRQPQHF. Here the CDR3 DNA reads TGTGCCAGCAGTGGGACGAACCAGAGACAGCCCCAGCATTTT. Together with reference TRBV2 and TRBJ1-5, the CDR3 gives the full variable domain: EPEVTQTPSHQVTQMGQEVILRCVPISNHLYFYWYRQILGQKVEFLVSFYNNEISEKSEIFDDQFSVERPDGSNFTLKIRSTKLEDSAMYFCASSGTNQRQPQHFGDGTRLSIL.

In nucleotides, the CDR3 is TGCAGCGTCGGACACACCTACGAGCAGTACTTC. Its protein product is CSVGHTYEQYF. The chain is built from TRBV29-1 and TRBJ2-7, with D possibly matching TRBD1 (5 bases). The CDR3 contains 11 residues. The germline V gene has CDR1 SQVTM and CDR2 ANQGSEA. V was clipped by 6 bases and J by 2 bases, with 8 bases between them.

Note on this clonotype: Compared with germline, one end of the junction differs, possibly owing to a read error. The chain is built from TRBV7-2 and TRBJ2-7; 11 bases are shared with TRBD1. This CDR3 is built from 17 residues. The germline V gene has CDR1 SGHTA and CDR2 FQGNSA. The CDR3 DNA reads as TGTGCCGGCAGCCTACCGGGTGGGGGGGACAGGGGGTTCGAGCAGTACTTC. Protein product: CAGSLPGGGDRGFEQYF.

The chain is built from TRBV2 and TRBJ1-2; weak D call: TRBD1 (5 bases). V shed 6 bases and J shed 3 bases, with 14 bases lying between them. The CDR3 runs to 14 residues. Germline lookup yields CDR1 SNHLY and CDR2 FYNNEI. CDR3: CASSRSGGYYGYTF. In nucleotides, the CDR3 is TGTGCCAGCAGCAGGAGCGGGGGGTACTATGGCTACACCTTC.

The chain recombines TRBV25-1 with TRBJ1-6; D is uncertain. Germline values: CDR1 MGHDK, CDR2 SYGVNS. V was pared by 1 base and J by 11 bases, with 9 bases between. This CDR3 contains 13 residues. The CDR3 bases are TGTGCCAGCAGTGAATTAGGAAGTACACCCCTCCACTTT. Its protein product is CASSELGSTPLHF.

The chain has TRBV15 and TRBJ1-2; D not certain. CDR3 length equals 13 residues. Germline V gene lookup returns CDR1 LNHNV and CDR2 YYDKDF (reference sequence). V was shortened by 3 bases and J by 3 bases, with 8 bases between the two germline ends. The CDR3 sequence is CATSSLSDYGYTF. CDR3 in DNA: TGTGCCACCAGCAGCTTATCAGACTATGGCTACACCTTC.

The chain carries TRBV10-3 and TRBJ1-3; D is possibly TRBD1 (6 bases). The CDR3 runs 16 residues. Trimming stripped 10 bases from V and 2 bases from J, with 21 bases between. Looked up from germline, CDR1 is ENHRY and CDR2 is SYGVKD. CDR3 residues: CASTPLYRDTGNTIYF. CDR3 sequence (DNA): TGTGCCAGCACCCCCCTCTACAGGGATACTGGAAACACCATATATTTT.

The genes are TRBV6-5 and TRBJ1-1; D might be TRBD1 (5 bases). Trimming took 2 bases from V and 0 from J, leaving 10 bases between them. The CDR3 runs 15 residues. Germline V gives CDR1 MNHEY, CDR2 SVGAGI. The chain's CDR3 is CASSYDGTMNTEAFF. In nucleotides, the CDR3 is TGTGCCAGCAGTTACGACGGGACGATGAACACTGAAGCTTTCTTT.

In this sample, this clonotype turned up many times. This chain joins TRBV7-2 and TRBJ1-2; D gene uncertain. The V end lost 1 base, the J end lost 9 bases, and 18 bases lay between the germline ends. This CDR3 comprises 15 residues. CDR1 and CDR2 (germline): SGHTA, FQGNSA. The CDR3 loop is CASSLEKGGWPSYTF. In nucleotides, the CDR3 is TGTGCCAGCAGCTTAGAAAAAGGAGGCTGGCCTAGCTACACCTTC.

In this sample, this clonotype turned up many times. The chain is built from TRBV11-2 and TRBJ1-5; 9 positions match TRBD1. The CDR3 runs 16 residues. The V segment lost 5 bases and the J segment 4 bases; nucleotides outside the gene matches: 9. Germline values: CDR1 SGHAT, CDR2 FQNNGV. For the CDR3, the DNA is TGTGCCAGCAGCGGGCCCGGGACAGGGATGAATCAGCCCCAGCATTTT. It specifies CASSGPGTGMNQPQHF.

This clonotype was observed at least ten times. DNA of the CDR3: TGTGCCAGCACCACCAACAGCGGGGAGACCCAGTACTTC. It encodes CASTTNSGETQYF. The V gene is TRBV12-3 or TRBV12-4, the J gene TRBJ2-5; D might be TRBD2 (6 bases). V shed 7 bases and J shed 5 bases, with 14 bases lying between them. This CDR3 comprises 13 residues.

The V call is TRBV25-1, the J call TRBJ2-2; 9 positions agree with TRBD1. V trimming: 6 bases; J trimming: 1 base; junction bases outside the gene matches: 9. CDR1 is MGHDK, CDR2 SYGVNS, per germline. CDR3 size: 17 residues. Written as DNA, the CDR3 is TGTGCCAGCAGCCCCCTGATGGACAGGGGGAACACCGGGGAGCTGTTTTTT. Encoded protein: CASSPLMDRGNTGELFF.

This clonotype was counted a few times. The CDR3 spells CASSQRTSGRAAETQYF. DNA of the CDR3: TGTGCCAGCAGCCAAAGGACTAGCGGGAGGGCCGCAGAGACCCAGTACTTC. This sequence joins TRBV12-3 or TRBV12-4 and TRBJ2-5; TRBD2 aligns across 15 bases. With 6 bases clipped from V and 4 bases from J, the junction kept 9 bases outside the gene matches. The CDR3 is made up of 17 amino acids.

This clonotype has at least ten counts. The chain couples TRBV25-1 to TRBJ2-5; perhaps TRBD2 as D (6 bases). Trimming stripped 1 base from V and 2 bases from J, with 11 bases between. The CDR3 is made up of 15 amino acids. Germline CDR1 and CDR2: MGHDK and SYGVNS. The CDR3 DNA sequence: TGTGCCAGCAGTGAATCCGGGAGAGGACAAGAGACCCAGTACTTC. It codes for CASSESGRGQETQYF.

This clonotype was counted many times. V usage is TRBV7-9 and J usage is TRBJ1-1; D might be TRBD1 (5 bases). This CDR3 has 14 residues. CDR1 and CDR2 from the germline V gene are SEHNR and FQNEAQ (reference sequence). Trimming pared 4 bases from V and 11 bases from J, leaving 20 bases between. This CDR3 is CASSSVTDQRGAFF. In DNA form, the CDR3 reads TGTGCCAGCAGCTCAGTGACAGACCAGCGTGGTGCTTTCTTT.

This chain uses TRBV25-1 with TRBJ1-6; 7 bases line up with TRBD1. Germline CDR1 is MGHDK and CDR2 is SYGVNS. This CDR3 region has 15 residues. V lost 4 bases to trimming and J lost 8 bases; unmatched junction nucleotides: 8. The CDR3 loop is CASSVETGPYSPLHF. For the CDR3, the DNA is TGTGCCAGCAGTGTAGAGACAGGGCCCTATTCACCCCTCCACTTT.